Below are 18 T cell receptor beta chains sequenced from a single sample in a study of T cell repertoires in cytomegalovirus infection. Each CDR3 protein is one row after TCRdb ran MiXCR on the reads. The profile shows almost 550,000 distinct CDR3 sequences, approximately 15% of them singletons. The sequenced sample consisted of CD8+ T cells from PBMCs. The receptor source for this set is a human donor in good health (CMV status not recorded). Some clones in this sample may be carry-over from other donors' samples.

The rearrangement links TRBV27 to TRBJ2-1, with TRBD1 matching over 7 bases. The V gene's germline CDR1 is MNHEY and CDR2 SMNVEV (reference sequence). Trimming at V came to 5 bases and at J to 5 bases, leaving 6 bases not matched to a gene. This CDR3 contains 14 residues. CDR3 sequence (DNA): TGTGCCAGCAGTGTCCTCGGGACAGACAATGAGCAGTTCTTC. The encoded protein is CASSVLGTDNEQFF.

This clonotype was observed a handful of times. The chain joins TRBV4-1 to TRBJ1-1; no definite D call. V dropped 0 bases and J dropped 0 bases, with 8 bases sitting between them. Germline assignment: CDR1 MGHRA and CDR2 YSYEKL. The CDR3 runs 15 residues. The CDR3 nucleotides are TGCGCCAGCAGCCAAGATTGGCAGTTGAACACTGAAGCTTTCTTT. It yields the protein CASSQDWQLNTEAFF.

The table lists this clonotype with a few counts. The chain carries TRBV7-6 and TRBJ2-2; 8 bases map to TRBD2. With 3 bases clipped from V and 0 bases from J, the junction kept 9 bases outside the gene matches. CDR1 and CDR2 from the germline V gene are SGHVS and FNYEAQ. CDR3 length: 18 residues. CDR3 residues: CASSFLGIAGTNTGELFF. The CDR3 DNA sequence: TGTGCCAGCAGCTTTTTAGGAATAGCGGGGACGAACACCGGGGAGCTGTTTTTT.

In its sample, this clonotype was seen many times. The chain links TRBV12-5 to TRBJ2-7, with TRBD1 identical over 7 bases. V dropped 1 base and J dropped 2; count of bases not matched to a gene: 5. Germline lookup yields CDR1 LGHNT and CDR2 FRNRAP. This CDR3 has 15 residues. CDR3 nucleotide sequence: TGTGCTAGTGGTTTGGACAGGGGACCGACCTACGAGCAGTACTTC. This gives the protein CASGLDRGPTYEQYF.

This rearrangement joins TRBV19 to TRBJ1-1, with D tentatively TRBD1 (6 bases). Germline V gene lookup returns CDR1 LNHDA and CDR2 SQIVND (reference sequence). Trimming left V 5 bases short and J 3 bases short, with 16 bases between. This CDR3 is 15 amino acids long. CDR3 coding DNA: TGTGCCAGTAGTCACGATCCGGGGGCATACACTGAAGCTTTCTTT. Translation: CASSHDPGAYTEAFF.

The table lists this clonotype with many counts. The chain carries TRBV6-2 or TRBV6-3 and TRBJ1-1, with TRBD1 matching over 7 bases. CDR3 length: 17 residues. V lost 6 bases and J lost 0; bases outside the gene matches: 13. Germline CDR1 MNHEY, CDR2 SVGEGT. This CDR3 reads CASSVSGQLTMNTEAFF. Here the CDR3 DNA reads TGTGCCAGCAGCGTCTCGGGACAGCTCACTATGAACACTGAAGCTTTCTTT.

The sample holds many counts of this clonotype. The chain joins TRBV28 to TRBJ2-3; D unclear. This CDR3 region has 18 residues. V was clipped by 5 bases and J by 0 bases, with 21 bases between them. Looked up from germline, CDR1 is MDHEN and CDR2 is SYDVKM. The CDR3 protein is CASSGAYVAAPSTDTQYF. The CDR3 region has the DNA TGTGCCAGCAGTGGAGCTTATGTGGCGGCACCCAGCACAGATACGCAGTATTTT.

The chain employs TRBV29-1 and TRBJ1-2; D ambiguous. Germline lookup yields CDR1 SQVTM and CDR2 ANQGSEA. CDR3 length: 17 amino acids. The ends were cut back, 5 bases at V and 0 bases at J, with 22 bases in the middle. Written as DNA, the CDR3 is TGCAGCGTTAGTCTTTGGGCGGCAGGAAGGGCTAACTATGGCTACACCTTC. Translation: CSVSLWAAGRANYGYTF.

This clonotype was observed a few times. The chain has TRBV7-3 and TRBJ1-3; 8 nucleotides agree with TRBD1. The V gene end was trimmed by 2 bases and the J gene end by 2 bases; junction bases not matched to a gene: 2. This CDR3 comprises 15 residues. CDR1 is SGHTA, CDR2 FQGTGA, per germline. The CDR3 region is CASSLAGGTGNTIYF. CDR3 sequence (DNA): TGTGCCAGCAGCTTAGCAGGGGGCACTGGAAACACCATATATTTT.

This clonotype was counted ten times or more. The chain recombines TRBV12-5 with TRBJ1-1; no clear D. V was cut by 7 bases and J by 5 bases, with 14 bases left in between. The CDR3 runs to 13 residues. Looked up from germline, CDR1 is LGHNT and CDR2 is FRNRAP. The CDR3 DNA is TGTGCTAGTGATACTAGTCGCTGGACTGAAGCTTTCTTT. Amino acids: CASDTSRWTEAFF.

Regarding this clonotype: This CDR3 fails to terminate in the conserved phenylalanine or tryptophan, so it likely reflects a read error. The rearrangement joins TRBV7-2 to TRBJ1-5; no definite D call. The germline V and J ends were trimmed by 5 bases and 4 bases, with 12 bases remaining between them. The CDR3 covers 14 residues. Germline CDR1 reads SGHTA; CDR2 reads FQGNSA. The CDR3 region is CASSPRARNQPQHV. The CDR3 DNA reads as TGTGCCAGCAGCCCGAGGGCTAGAAATCAGCCCCAGCATGTT.

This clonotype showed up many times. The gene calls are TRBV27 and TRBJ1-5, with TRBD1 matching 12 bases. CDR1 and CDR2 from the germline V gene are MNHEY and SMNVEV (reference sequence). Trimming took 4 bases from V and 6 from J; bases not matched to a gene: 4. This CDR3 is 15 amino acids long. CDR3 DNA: TGTGCCAGCAGTTCCGGGACAGGGGGCAGTCAGCCCCAGCATTTT. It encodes CASSSGTGGSQPQHF.

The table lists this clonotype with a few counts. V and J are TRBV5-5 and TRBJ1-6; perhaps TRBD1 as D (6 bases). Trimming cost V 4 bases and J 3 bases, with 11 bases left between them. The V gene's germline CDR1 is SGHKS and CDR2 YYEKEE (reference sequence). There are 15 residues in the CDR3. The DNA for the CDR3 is TGTGCCAGCAGCGCCAGGGACATCTATAATTCACCCCTCCACTTT. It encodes CASSARDIYNSPLHF.

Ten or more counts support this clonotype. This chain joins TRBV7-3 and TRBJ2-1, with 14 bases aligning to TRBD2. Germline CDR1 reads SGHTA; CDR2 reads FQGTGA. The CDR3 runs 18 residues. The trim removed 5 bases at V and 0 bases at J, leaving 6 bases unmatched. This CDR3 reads CASSVGLAGEISYNEQFF. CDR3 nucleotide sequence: TGTGCCAGCAGCGTGGGACTAGCGGGAGAAATCTCCTACAATGAGCAGTTCTTC.

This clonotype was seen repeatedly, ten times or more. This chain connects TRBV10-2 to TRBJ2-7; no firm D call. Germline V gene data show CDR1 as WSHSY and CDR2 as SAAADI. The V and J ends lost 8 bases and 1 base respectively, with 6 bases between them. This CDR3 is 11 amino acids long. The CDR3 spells CASLGSYEQYF. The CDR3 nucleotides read TGCGCCAGCCTCGGTTCCTACGAGCAGTACTTC.

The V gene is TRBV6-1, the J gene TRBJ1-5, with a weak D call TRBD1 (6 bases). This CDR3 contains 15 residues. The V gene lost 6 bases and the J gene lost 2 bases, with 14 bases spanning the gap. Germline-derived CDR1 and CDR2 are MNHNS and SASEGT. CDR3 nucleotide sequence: TGTGCCAGCAGAGCCCAGGGGCAGGGCAATCAGCCCCAGCATTTT. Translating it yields CASRAQGQGNQPQHF.

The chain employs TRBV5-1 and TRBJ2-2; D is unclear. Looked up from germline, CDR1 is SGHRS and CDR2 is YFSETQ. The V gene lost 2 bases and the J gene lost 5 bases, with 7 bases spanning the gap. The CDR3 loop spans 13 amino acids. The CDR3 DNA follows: TGCGCCAGCAGCTTTGAGTGGACCGGGGAGCTGTTTTTT. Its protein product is CASSFEWTGELFF.

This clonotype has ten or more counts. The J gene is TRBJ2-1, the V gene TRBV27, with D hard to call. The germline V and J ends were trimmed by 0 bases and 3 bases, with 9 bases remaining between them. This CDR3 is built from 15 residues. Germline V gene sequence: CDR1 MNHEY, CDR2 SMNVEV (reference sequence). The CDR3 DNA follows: TGTGCCAGCAGTTTATCCGTTTCTTACTACAATGAGCAGTTCTTC. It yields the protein CASSLSVSYYNEQFF.